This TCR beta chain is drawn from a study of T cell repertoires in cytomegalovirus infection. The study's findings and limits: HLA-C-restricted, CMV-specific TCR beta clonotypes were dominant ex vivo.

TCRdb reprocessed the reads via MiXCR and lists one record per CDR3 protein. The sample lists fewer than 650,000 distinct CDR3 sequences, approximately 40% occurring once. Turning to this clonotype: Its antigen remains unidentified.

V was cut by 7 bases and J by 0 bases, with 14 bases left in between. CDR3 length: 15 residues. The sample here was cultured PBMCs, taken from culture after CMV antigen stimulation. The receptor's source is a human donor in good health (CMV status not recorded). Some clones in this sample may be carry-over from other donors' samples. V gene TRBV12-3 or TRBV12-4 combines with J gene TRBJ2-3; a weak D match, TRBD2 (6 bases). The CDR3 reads CASKLWGLSTDTQYF. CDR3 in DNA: TGTGCCAGCAAACTCTGGGGACTGAGCACAGATACGCAGTATTTT.